This T cell receptor (beta chain) was recovered during a study of CD8 T cells in ankylosing spondylitis. This clonotype came up a few times. Its antigen remains unidentified. The CDR3 is 14 amino acids. Germline lookup yields CDR1 MNHNS and CDR2 SASEGT. The ends lost 7 bases at V and 5 bases at J; junction bases unmatched: 8. TCRdb analysed the 5' RACE reads with MiXCR anew, one entry per CDR3 protein. The data show just under 550,000 distinct CDR3 sequences, more than 9.5% seen once. Whole-study findings and limits: Ankylosing spondylitis blood seemed to carry a telltale TCR beta motif made of roughly 8 highly homologous variants. The disease-linked clones had a CD8+ phenotype and low blood frequencies. Reports say disease-linked clones showed up significantly more in matched ankylosing spondylitis synovial fluid. Earlier reports found some motif variants in synovial fluid and blood in reactive arthritis.

The receptor was derived from a male donor with ankylosing spondylitis. The chain joins TRBV6-1 to TRBJ2-5, with 9 bases that match TRBD2. Sequences were obtained from blood, either unsorted or a sorted T cell fraction (not recorded which). This CDR3 reads CASTLGTSRETQYF. The CDR3 DNA reads as TGTGCCAGCACCCTCGGGACTAGCAGGGAGACCCAGTACTTC.